This T cell receptor (beta chain) was captured by sequencing in a study of post-analysis software for immune sequencing data. Turning to the study itself: Several disease courses (relapsing-remitting, secondary progressive and progressive-relapsing) of multiple sclerosis were included. Study results and limitations: Elevated frequency relative to controls characterized 4 or 5 TRBV segments in patients, TRBV5-6, TRBV5-1 and TRBV20-1 among them. Diversity measured as normalized Chao1 was significantly lower in multiple sclerosis patients than in controls. F measure grouped same-batch samples tightly together.

V lost 6 bases and J lost 2; bases outside the gene matches: 9. The CDR3 totals 15 residues. TCR beta cDNA libraries included unique molecular identifiers. One entry per CDR3 protein results from TCRdb running MiXCR on the PCR reads. Of fewer than 850,000 distinct CDR3 sequences detected, roughly 27% appear once; the ten largest clones hold 0.55% to 0.65%. Comments on this clonotype: Its target is not known.

This clonotype was obtained from a girl between 10 and 17 years old with multiple sclerosis. This chain connects TRBV12-3 or TRBV12-4 to TRBJ1-1; 7 bases match TRBD1. Sequencing was done on a sample of blood. The CDR3 DNA reads TGTGCCAGCAGGGAGAGACAGGGATATAACACTGAAGCTTTCTTT. This gives the protein CASRERQGYNTEAFF.